This entry is about one T cell receptor beta chain. Its specificity is unknown. CDR3 size: 18 residues. Looked up from germline, CDR1 is LGHNA and CDR2 is YSLEER. The J segment lost 7 bases and the V segment lost 0 bases, leaving 16 bases of the junction unmatched. This sample stems from a study of cytomegalovirus exposure and HLA in healthy donors. Clones were sequenced by immunoSEQ multiplex PCR, and TCRdb holds only the in-frame ones, with some missing. The data contain some 49,000 clones, around 94% of them seen just once; the ten biggest clones take up approximately 7.8%. Study-level findings and limits: Whilst most TCR sequences proved rare, a subset of public TCRs occurred across many donors. Diagnosis of cytomegalovirus status made by the classifier reportedly showed high specificity and sensitivity. Researchers catalogued some 160 TCR beta chains as cytomegalovirus-associated.

Sequenced: PBMCs. The sequence was obtained from a woman under 30 in good health and CMV-seropositive. V is TRBV4-3 and J is TRBJ2-7; 9 positions match TRBD2. Here the CDR3 DNA reads TGCGCCAGCAGCCAAGATCGGCTAGCGGGACGCCTATCCTTAGAGCAGTACTTC. It specifies CASSQDRLAGRLSLEQYF.